This T cell receptor (beta chain) was captured by sequencing in a study of blood T cell repertoires in COVID-19. In the study overall: The United States, Italy and Spain were the sources of the acute and convalescent COVID-19 samples. Sources were T cells, B-cell-depleted T cells, or PBMCs; the material itself was cDNA or gDNA.

How the authors handled the data: Reference gene primer amplification gave nucleated cell count estimates. Repertoires were generated with immunoSEQ multiplex PCR, while TCRdb's copy carries only in-frame clones and drops some. V and J calls plus clone size are reproduced from that table; the DNA served to infer D and trimming. The repertoire has under 350,000 clones, roughly 80% of them found once; the top ten carry 8% to 10%. Sequenced input: peripheral blood. The receptor's source is a woman in her 50s who had recovered from COVID-19.

The DNA for the CDR3 is TGTGCCACAATTATCGGGACTAGCGGGCGTCGGGATACGCAGTATTTT. Amino acid sequence: CATIIGTSGRRDTQYF. The rearrangement uses TRBV2 and TRBJ2-3, with 12 bases aligning to TRBD2. The V gene's germline CDR1 is SNHLY and CDR2 FYNNEI. With 10 bases clipped from V and 6 bases from J, the junction kept 14 bases outside the gene matches. CDR3 length: 16 residues.